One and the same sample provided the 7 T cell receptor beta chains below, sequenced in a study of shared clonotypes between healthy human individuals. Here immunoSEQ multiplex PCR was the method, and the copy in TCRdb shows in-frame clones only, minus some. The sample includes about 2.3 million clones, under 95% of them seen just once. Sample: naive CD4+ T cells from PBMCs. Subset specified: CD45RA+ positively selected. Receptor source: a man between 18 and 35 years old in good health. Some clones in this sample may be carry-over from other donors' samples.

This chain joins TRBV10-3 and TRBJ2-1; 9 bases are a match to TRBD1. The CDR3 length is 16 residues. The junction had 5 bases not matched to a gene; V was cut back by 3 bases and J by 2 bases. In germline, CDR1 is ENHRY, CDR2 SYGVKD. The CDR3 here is CAISEQGALTYNEQFF. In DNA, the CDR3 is TGTGCCATCAGTGAACAGGGGGCACTTACCTACAATGAGCAGTTCTTC.

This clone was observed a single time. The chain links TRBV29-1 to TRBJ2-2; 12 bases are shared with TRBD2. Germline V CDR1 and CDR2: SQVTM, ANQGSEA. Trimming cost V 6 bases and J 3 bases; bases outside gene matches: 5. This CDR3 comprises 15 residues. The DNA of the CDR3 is TGCAGCGTGCTAGCGGGAGGGCCGGACACCGGGGAGCTGTTTTTT. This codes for CSVLAGGPDTGELFF.

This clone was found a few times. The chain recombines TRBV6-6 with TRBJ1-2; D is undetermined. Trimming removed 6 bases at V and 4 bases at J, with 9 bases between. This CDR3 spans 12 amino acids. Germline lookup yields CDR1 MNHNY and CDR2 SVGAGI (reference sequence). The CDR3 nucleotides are TGTGCCAGCAGCCTCAGTGGCTATGGCTACACCTTC. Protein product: CASSLSGYGYTF.

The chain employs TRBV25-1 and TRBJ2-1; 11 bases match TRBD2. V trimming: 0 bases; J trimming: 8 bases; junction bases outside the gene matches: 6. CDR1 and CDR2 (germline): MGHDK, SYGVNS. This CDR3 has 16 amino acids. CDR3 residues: CASSEYLAGGVDEQFF. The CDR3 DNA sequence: TGTGCCAGCAGTGAATATCTAGCGGGAGGAGTAGATGAGCAGTTCTTC.

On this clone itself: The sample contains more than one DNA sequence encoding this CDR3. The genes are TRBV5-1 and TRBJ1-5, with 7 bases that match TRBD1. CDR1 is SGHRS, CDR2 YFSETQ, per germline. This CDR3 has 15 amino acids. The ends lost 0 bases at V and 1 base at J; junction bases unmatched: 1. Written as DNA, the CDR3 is TGCGCCAGCAGCTTGGACAGGGGAAGCAATCAGCCCCAGCATTTT. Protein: CASSLDRGSNQPQHF.

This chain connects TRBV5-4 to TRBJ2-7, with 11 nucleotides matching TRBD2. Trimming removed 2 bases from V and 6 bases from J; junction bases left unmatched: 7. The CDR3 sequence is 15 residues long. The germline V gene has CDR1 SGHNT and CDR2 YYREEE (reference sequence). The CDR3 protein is CASSFPLAGASEQYF. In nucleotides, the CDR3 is TGTGCCAGCAGCTTCCCACTAGCGGGAGCCAGCGAGCAGTACTTC.

CDR3 DNA: TGCGCCAGCAGTGGGCCCAACAGGGATCAGGCTTTCTTT. This translates into CASSGPNRDQAFF. The V and J genes are TRBV10-1 and TRBJ1-1; a weak D match, TRBD1 (6 bases). This CDR3 comprises 13 residues. The germline gives CDR1 WNHNN, CDR2 SYGVQD (reference sequence). Trimming removed 4 bases from V and 11 bases from J, with 17 bases in between.